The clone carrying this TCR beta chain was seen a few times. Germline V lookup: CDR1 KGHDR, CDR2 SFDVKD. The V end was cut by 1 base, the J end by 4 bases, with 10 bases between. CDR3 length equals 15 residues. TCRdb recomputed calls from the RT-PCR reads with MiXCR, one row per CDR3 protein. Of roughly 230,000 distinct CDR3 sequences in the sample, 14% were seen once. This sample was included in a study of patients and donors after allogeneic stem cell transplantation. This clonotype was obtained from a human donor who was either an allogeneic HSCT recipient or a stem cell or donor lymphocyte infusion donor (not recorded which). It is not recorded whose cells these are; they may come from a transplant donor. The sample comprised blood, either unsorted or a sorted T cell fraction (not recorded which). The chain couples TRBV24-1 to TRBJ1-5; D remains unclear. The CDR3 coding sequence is TGTGCCACCAGTGATTTATCCGGGGATAATCAGCCCCAGCATTTT. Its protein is CATSDLSGDNQPQHF.